This is a list of T cell receptor beta chains from one sample in a study of a mutant IDH1 vaccine in newly diagnosed glioma. The data were produced by immunoSEQ multiplex PCR, yet TCRdb's version contains in-frame clones alone and is incomplete. This sample has tens of thousands of clones; around 82% occur once, and the top ten carry roughly a sixth. These receptors have no known antigen. The sample consisted of PBMCs, taken from a glioma patient whose treatment included an IDH1 peptide vaccine. Source of these receptors: a man in his late teens or twenties with glioma. Some clones in this sample may be carry-over from other donors' samples. CDR3s include the opening cysteine and the closing phenylalanine or tryptophan. D genes are given only for firm matches. Expanded clones get a size class; other rows say once, few or many, or leave the size out.

TRBV2,.,.,TRBJ1-2,CAIGSDGFYGYTF,TGTGCCATTGGTTCGGACGGATTCTATGGCTACACCTTC
TRBV11-2,.,TRBD1,TRBJ1-4,CASSTGQGAGEKLFF,TGTGCCAGCAGCACGGGACAGGGGGCGGGTGAAAAACTGTTTTTT
TRBV19,.,.,TRBJ2-6,CASQGALSLLSGANVLTF,TGTGCCAGTCAAGGGGCACTAAGTCTCCTCTCTGGGGCCAACGTCCTGACTTTC
TRBV6-1,.,TRBD1,TRBJ1-1,CASSENRGVYTEAFF,TGTGCCAGCAGTGAGAACAGGGGGGTCTACACTGAAGCTTTCTTT
TRBV10-2,.,.,TRBJ1-1,CASSEEGNTEAFF,TGCGCCAGCAGTGAAGAAGGGAACACTGAAGCTTTCTTT
TRBV5-6,.,TRBD1,TRBJ2-3,CASSKDRGLTDTQYF,TGTGCCAGCAGCAAGGACAGGGGCTTGACAGATACGCAGTATTTT
TRBV9,.,.,TRBJ1-2,CASSVVRELAYGYTF,TGTGCCAGCAGCGTAGTGAGAGAGTTGGCCTATGGCTACACCTTC
TRBV10-3,few,.,TRBJ1-1,CAISELPQEWLNTEAFF,TGTGCCATCAGTGAGCTACCCCAAGAATGGCTGAACACTGAAGCTTTCTTT
TRBV4-3,.,TRBD1,TRBJ2-7,CASSQEPGQGYEQYF,TGCGCCAGCAGCCAAGAACCGGGACAGGGCTACGAGCAGTACTTC
TRBV2,.,.,TRBJ1-1,CASRGQMNTEAFF,TGTGCCAGCCGCGGACAGATGAACACTGAAGCTTTCTTT
TRBV2,.,TRBD2,TRBJ2-2,CASSERASGGAGELFF,TGTGCCAGCAGTGAAAGGGCTAGCGGGGGGGCCGGGGAGCTGTTTTTT
TRBV5-4,.,.,TRBJ1-2,CASSFGGVNRYPNF,TGTGCCAGCAGCTTTGGGGGGGTTAACAGGTACCCCAATTTC
TRBV20-1,.,.,TRBJ2-7,CSAYSANKQYF,TGCAGTGCGTACAGCGCCAACAAGCAGTACTTC
TRBV7-9,.,.,TRBJ2-1,CASAPGGPRSYNEQFF,TGTGCCAGCGCTCCGGGGGGCCCACGCTCCTACAATGAGCAGTTCTTC
TRBV4-2,.,TRBD2,TRBJ2-7,CASSQDRRAGLTSYEQYF,TGTGCCAGCAGCCAAGATAGACGAGCGGGACTAACCTCCTACGAGCAGTACTTC
TRBV29-1,.,.,TRBJ2-5,CSVVMGAEYETQYF,TGCAGCGTTGTCATGGGGGCAGAGTATGAGACCCAGTACTTC
TRBV7-9,.,.,TRBJ2-7,CASSLPQDRLSYEQYF,TGTGCCAGCAGCTTGCCCCAAGACAGGCTTTCCTACGAGCAGTACTTC
TRBV19,.,.,TRBJ1-1,CASSFKGNTEAFF,TGTGCCAGTAGTTTTAAGGGGAACACTGAAGCTTTCTTT
TRBV7-2,.,TRBD2,TRBJ2-5,CASSPGTSVETQYF,TGTGCCAGCAGCCCAGGGACTAGTGTAGAGACCCAGTACTTC
TRBV4-3,.,TRBD2,TRBJ2-7,CASSLQAGRYEQYF,TGCGCCAGCAGCCTACAAGCGGGAAGGTACGAGCAGTACTTC
TRBV27,once,TRBD1,TRBJ1-5,CASSSGQGAGQPQHF,TGTGCCAGCAGTTCCGGACAGGGGGCAGGTCAGCCCCAGCATTTT
TRBV10-1,.,.,TRBJ2-5,CASSGRDWRETQYF,TGCGCCAGCAGTGGTCGGGACTGGAGGGAGACCCAGTACTTC